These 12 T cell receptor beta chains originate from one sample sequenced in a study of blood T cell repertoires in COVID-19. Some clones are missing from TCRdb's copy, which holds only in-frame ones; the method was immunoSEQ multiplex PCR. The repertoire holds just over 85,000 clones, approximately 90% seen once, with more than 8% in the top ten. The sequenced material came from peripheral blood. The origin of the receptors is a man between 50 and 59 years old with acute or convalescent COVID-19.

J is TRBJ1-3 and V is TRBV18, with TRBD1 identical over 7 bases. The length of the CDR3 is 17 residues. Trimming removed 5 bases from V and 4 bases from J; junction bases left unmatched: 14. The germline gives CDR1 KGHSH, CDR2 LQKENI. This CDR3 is CASSEYNVPGQGNTIYF. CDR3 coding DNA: TGTGCCAGCTCAGAGTATAATGTCCCGGGACAGGGAAACACCATATATTTT.

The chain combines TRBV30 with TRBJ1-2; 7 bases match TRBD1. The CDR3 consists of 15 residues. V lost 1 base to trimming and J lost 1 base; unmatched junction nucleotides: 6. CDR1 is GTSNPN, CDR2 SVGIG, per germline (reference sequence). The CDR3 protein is CAWSATGPYNYGYTF. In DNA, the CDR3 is TGTGCCTGGAGTGCGACAGGGCCGTATAACTATGGCTACACCTTC.

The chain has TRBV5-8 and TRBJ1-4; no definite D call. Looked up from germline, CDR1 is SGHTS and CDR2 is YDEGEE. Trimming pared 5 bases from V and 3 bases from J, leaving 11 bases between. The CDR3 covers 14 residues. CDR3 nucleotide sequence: TGTGCCAGCAGACCAAGAGGCTCTAATGAAAAACTGTTTTTT. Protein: CASRPRGSNEKLFF.

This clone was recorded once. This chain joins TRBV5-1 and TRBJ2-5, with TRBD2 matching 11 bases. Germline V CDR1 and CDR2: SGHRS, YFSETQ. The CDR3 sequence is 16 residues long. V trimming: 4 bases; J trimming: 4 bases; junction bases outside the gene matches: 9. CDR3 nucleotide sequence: TGCGCCAGCAGCCCTCCCCTAGCGGGGGGCCCAGAGACCCAGTACTTC. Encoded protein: CASSPPLAGGPETQYF.

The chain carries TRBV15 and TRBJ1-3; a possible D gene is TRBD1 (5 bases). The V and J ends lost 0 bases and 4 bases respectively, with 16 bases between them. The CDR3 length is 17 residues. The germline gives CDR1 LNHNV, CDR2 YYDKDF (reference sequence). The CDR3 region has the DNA TGTGCCACCAGCAGAGAGGTCAGGGCCGCGGGAGGAAACACCATATATTTT. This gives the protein CATSREVRAAGGNTIYF.

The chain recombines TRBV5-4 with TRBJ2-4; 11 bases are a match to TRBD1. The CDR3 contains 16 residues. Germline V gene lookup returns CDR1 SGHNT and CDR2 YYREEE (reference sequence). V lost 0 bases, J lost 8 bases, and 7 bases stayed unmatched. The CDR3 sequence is CASSLGRDRGLHIQYF. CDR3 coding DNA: TGTGCCAGCAGCTTGGGTCGGGACAGGGGGTTACACATTCAGTACTTC. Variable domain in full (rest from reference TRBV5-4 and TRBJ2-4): ETGVTQSPTHLIKTRGQQVTLRCSSQSGHNTVSWYQQALGQGPQFIFQYYREEENGRGNFPPRFSGLQFPNYSSELNVNALELDDSALYLCASSLGRDRGLHIQYFGAGTRLSVL.

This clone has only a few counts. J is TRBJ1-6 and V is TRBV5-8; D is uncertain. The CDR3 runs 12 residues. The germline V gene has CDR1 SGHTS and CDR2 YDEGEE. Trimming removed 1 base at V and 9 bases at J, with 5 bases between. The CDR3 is CASSLWASPLHF. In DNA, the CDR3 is TGTGCCAGCAGCTTGTGGGCTTCACCCCTCCACTTT.

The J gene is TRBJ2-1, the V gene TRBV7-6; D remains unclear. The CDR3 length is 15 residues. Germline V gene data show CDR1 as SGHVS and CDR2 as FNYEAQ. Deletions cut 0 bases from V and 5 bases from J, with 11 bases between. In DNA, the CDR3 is TGTGCCAGCAGCTTAGCGCCTGGCAGGAACAATGAGCAGTTCTTC. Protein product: CASSLAPGRNNEQFF.

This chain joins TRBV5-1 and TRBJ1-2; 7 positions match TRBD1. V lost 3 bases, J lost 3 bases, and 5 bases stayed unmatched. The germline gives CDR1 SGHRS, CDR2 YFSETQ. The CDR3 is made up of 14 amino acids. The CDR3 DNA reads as TGCGCCAGCAGCTGGGCCGGGACAGACTATGGCTACACCTTC. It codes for CASSWAGTDYGYTF. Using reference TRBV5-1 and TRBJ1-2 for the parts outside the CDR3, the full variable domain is KAGVTQTPRYLIKTRGQQVTLSCSPISGHRSVSWYQQTPGQGLQFLFEYFSETQRNKGNFPGRFSGRQFSNSRSEMNVSTLELGDSALYLCASSWAGTDYGYTFGSGTRLTVV.

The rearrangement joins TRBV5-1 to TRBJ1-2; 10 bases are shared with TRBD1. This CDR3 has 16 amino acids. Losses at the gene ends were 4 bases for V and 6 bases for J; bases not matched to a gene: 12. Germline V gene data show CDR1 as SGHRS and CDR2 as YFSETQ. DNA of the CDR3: TGCGCCAGCAGCCTCGGTAGGACAGGGGGATATCATGGCTACACCTTC. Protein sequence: CASSLGRTGGYHGYTF.

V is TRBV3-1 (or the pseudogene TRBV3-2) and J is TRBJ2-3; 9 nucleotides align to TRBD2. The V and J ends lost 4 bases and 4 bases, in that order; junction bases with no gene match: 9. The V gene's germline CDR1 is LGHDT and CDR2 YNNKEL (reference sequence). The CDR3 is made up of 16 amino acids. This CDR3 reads CASSPGTSRLADTQYF. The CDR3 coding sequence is TGTGCCAGCAGCCCAGGGACTAGCCGGCTTGCAGATACGCAGTATTTT.

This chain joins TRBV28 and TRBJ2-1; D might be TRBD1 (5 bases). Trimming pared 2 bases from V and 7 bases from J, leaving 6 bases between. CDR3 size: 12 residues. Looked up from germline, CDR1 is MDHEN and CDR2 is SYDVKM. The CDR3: CASSLQGNEQFF. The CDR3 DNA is TGTGCCAGCAGTTTACAGGGAAATGAGCAGTTCTTC.